This T cell receptor (beta chain) came from a study of cytomegalovirus exposure and HLA in healthy donors. Using immunoSEQ multiplex PCR, the repertoire was profiled, and TCRdb retains in-frame clones only, with some absent. The sample holds around 100,000 clones; less than 95% are singletons and the top ten take roughly 0.82%. This CDR3 spans 13 amino acids. V was trimmed by 5 bases and J by 3 bases, leaving 9 bases between them. CDR1 is MNHNS and CDR2 is SASEGT in the germline V gene. This clone was observed once. The chain combines TRBV6-1 with TRBJ2-3; D gene unclear. Sequenced sample: PBMCs. This clonotype originated in a woman under 30 in good health and CMV-seronegative. The CDR3 protein is CASSFTETDTQYF. Here the CDR3 DNA reads TGTGCCAGCAGTTTTACAGAAACAGATACGCAGTATTTT.